This passage covers 28 T cell receptor beta chains from one sample sequenced in a study of OX40 agonist ivuxolimab in advanced cancers. Libraries were prepared by immunoSEQ multiplex PCR; TCRdb keeps only in-frame clonotypes and omits some of them. The sample has about 79,000 clones, around 94% seen once. The sample consisted of CD4+ or CD8+ T cells sorted from blood, taken in a trial of the OX40 agonist ivuxolimab. The receptor set was obtained from an adult with an advanced solid tumor such as melanoma, head and neck, liver or kidney cancer.

This sequence joins TRBV6-6 and TRBJ1-5, with D unresolved. Germline loops: CDR1 MNHNY, CDR2 SVGAGI (reference sequence). Trimming removed 2 bases at V and 6 bases at J, with 11 bases between. The CDR3 is made up of 14 amino acids. CDR3: CASSYGRVVQPQHF. DNA for the CDR3: TGTGCCAGCAGTTACGGGCGGGTTGTTCAGCCCCAGCATTTT.

The CDR3 nucleotides are TGTGCCAGCAGCCAAGCAAACAGGGGAACTGAAGCTTTCTTT. This translates into CASSQANRGTEAFF. V usage is TRBV14 and J usage is TRBJ1-1, with TRBD1 matching 7 bases. Germline V CDR1 and CDR2: SGHDN, FVKESK. The CDR3 extends over 14 amino acids. V lost 1 base, J lost 5 bases, and 4 bases stayed unmatched. The full variable domain, rest sourced from reference TRBV14 and TRBJ1-1, is EAGVTQFPSHSVIEKGQTVTLRCDPISGHDNLYWYRRVMGKEIKFLLHFVKESKQDESGMPNNRFLAERTGGTYSTLKVQPAELEDSGVYFCASSQANRGTEAFFGQGTRLTVV.

The genes are TRBV4-3 and TRBJ2-1, with D possibly being TRBD1 (5 bases). CDR1 is LGHNA, CDR2 YSLEER, per germline. Deletions cut 1 base from V and 5 bases from J, with 15 bases between. This CDR3 contains 16 residues. CDR3 nucleotide sequence: TGCGCCAGCAGCCAAGTTGGGGCAGGGCTTAACAATGAGCAGTTCTTC. Translated, it gives CASSQVGAGLNNEQFF.

This chain joins TRBV5-6 and TRBJ2-1; no clear D. Germline CDR1 is SGHDT and CDR2 is YYEEEE. Trimming removed 2 bases at V and 9 bases at J, with 6 bases between. CDR3 length: 11 residues. CDR3 in amino acids: CASSFGAEQFF. In DNA form, the CDR3 reads TGTGCCAGCAGCTTCGGAGCTGAGCAGTTCTTC.

The rearrangement links TRBV7-9 to TRBJ2-7; the D gene is possibly TRBD1 (6 bases). The germline V gene has CDR1 SEHNR and CDR2 FQNEAQ (reference sequence). Trimming took off 3 bases at V and 4 bases at J, with 19 bases between the two ends. The CDR3 is 16 amino acids. The CDR3 reads CASSFPTGIAPYEQYF. CDR3 nucleotide sequence: TGTGCCAGCAGCTTTCCAACAGGGATTGCCCCTTACGAGCAGTACTTC.

The chain joins TRBV6-5 to TRBJ2-1, with D possibly TRBD2 on 5 matching bases. The CDR3 sequence is 11 residues long. V shed 1 base and J shed 14 bases, with 9 bases lying between them. Germline V gene data show CDR1 as MNHEY and CDR2 as SVGAGI. CDR3 nucleotide sequence: TGTGCCAGCAGTTACTTAGGACTCGAGTTCTTC. Encoded protein: CASSYLGLEFF.

The rearrangement uses TRBV7-6 and TRBJ2-7; possibly TRBD1 or TRBD2 for D (6 bases each). The CDR3 sequence is 13 residues long. Germline assignment: CDR1 SGHVS and CDR2 FNYEAQ. The V and J ends lost 2 bases and 6 bases respectively, with 11 bases between them. CDR3 protein: CASSLSGAGEQYF. CDR3 bases: TGTGCCAGCAGCTTATCGGGGGCGGGCGAGCAGTACTTC.

J is TRBJ2-2 and V is TRBV5-1; 8 bases agree with TRBD1. Per germline, CDR1 SGHRS and CDR2 YFSETQ. The CDR3 contains 17 residues. V shed 0 bases, J shed 3 bases, and the junction held 7 bases outside the gene matches. CDR3 coding DNA: TGCGCCAGCAGCTTGGGTCCGGACAGGGCTCACACCGGGGAGCTGTTTTTT. Encoded protein: CASSLGPDRAHTGELFF.

The chain uses TRBV29-1 and TRBJ2-4; D gene uncertain. From germline, CDR1 is SQVTM and CDR2 ANQGSEA. V lost 2 bases, J lost 6 bases, and 5 bases lay in between. The CDR3 is 11 residues long. CDR3 loop: CSVELGNIQYF. Here the CDR3 DNA reads TGCAGCGTTGAACTAGGAAACATTCAGTACTTC.

The chain uses TRBV7-3 and TRBJ2-7; D is unclear. Germline CDR1 SGHTA, CDR2 FQGTGA. Deletions cut 5 bases from V and 1 base from J, with 6 bases between. The CDR3 covers 12 residues. The CDR3 here is CASSAPSYEQYF. The CDR3, as DNA: TGTGCCAGCAGCGCCCCATCCTACGAGCAGTACTTC.

The chain employs TRBV15 and TRBJ2-5, with 10 nucleotides matching TRBD1. The trim removed 4 bases at V and 2 bases at J, leaving 10 bases unmatched. CDR3 length: 17 amino acids. Germline loops: CDR1 LNHNV, CDR2 YYDKDF (reference sequence). The CDR3 nucleotides read TGTGCCACCAGCACCTCGACAGGGGGCTGGGGTCAAGAGACCCAGTACTTC. Amino acids: CATSTSTGGWGQETQYF.

The chain uses TRBV4-2 and TRBJ2-2; D remains unclear. CDR3 length equals 13 residues. Germline V CDR1 and CDR2: LGHNA, YNFKEQ. Trimming removed 4 bases from V and 1 base from J, with 4 bases in between. The CDR3 sequence: CASSLLNTGELFF. Here the CDR3 DNA reads TGTGCCAGCAGCCTGCTGAACACCGGGGAGCTGTTTTTT.

The chain combines TRBV27 with TRBJ2-7; 8 bases fit TRBD1. This CDR3 has 15 residues. With 5 bases clipped from V and 3 bases from J, the junction kept 9 bases outside the gene matches. Germline-derived CDR1 and CDR2 are MNHEY and SMNVEV (reference sequence). In DNA, the CDR3 is TGTGCCAGCAGTCTCACCGGGACAGGACTCTACGAGCAGTACTTC. This gives the protein CASSLTGTGLYEQYF.

The gene calls are TRBV6-5 and TRBJ2-7, with unresolved D. Trimming removed 2 bases from V and 6 bases from J, with 11 bases in between. In germline, CDR1 is MNHEY, CDR2 SVGAGI. The CDR3 loop spans 13 amino acids. The DNA of the CDR3 is TGTGCCAGCAGTTACGGAGTGAGGAGCGAGCAGTACTTC. It yields the protein CASSYGVRSEQYF.

CDR3 amino acids: CASSLGQGQETQYF. DNA for the CDR3: TGTGCCAGCAGCTTGGGGCAGGGACAAGAGACCCAGTACTTC. V and J are TRBV5-6 and TRBJ2-5; possibly TRBD1 for D (5 bases). With 0 bases removed from V and 2 bases from J, the gap between germline ends came to 8 bases. This CDR3 is built from 14 residues. Germline CDR1 is SGHDT and CDR2 is YYEEEE.

This clone came up once. V gene TRBV6-5 combines with J gene TRBJ2-1; TRBD1 matches at 9 bases. The germline gives CDR1 MNHEY, CDR2 SVGAGI. With V trimmed by 4 bases and J by 5 bases, 6 bases remained unmatched. The CDR3 spans 15 residues. The CDR3 spells CASSFRTGEHNEQFF. CDR3 sequence (DNA): TGTGCCAGCAGTTTTCGGACAGGGGAGCACAATGAGCAGTTCTTC.

The V call is TRBV5-6, the J call TRBJ2-5; 7 positions agree with TRBD2. Germline assignment: CDR1 SGHDT and CDR2 YYEEEE. V was pared by 2 bases and J by 2 bases, with 9 bases of the junction left unmatched. The CDR3 covers 16 residues. The CDR3 is CASSLFPTSEQETQYF. The CDR3 nucleotides are TGTGCCAGCAGCTTATTCCCAACTAGCGAGCAAGAGACCCAGTACTTC. The full variable domain, in which reference TRBV5-6 and TRBJ2-5 provide the parts outside the CDR3, is DAGVTQSPTHLIKTRGQQVTLRCSPKSGHDTVSWYQQALGQGPQFIFQYYEEEERQRGNFPDRFSGHQFPNYSSELNVNALLLGDSALYLCASSLFPTSEQETQYFGPGTRLLVL.

The chain couples TRBV7-6 to TRBJ2-1, with 11 bases aligning to TRBD2. The CDR3 spans 16 residues. V shed 5 bases and J 1 base; nucleotides not matched to a gene: 4. CDR1 is SGHVS and CDR2 is FNYEAQ in the germline V gene. CDR3 region: CASSPSSGGSYNEQFF. Here the CDR3 DNA reads TGTGCCAGCAGCCCGTCTAGCGGGGGGTCCTACAATGAGCAGTTCTTC.

V and J are TRBV28 and TRBJ2-2; D may be TRBD2 (6 bases). The CDR3 contains 13 residues. V dropped 4 bases and J dropped 5 bases, with 8 bases sitting between them. Germline CDR1 reads MDHEN; CDR2 reads SYDVKM. CDR3: CASSSGGTGELFF. DNA for the CDR3: TGTGCCAGCAGTTCTGGGGGGACCGGGGAGCTGTTTTTT.

The chain recombines TRBV4-3 with TRBJ1-2; D not certain. V lost 0 bases and J 2 bases, leaving 7 bases between the germline ends. The CDR3 contains 14 residues. Germline CDR1 and CDR2: LGHNA and YSLEER. The CDR3 protein is CASSQDVQNYGYTF. The CDR3 nucleotides read TGCGCCAGCAGCCAAGATGTACAGAACTATGGCTACACCTTC.

The genes are TRBV7-9 and TRBJ2-2, with a weak D call TRBD2 (8 bases). This CDR3 spans 19 amino acids. V lost 2 bases, J lost 3 bases, and 22 bases lay in between. CDR1 SEHNR and CDR2 FQNEAQ come from the germline V gene (reference sequence). CDR3 protein: CASSLPVREGATDTGELFF. Here the CDR3 DNA reads TGTGCCAGCAGCTTACCGGTTCGGGAGGGGGCAACGGACACCGGGGAGCTGTTTTTT.

CDR3 DNA: TGCGCCAGCAGCCAACAAGGGCGAGCCTACAATGAGCAGTTCTTC. Amino acid sequence: CASSQQGRAYNEQFF. The V and J genes are TRBV4-3 and TRBJ2-1; D gene unclear. The V gene lost 2 bases and the J gene lost 2 bases, with 10 bases spanning the gap. Germline V gene sequence: CDR1 LGHNA, CDR2 YSLEER. This CDR3 is built from 15 residues.

This rearrangement joins TRBV4-2 to TRBJ2-7; D uncertain. There are 15 residues in the CDR3. V was shortened by 0 bases and J by 1 base, with 10 bases between the two germline ends. The V gene's germline CDR1 is LGHNA and CDR2 YNFKEQ. The CDR3 bases are TGTGCCAGCAGCCAAGAGATGCCCCTTTCCTACGAGCAGTACTTC. The encoded protein is CASSQEMPLSYEQYF.

The J gene is TRBJ1-3, the V gene TRBV28, with D possibly TRBD1 on 6 matching bases. CDR1 and CDR2 (germline): MDHEN, SYDVKM. CDR3 length: 15 residues. Trimming removed 9 bases from V and 2 bases from J, with 17 bases in between. DNA for the CDR3: TGTGCCAGTCGGGACACCCCTTTAGCTGGAAACACCATATATTTT. It translates to CASRDTPLAGNTIYF.

The J gene is TRBJ2-7, the V gene TRBV28, with a possible D match to TRBD2 (6 bases). V was cut by 7 bases and J by 6 bases, with 16 bases left in between. The CDR3 totals 13 residues. Germline CDR1 reads MDHEN; CDR2 reads SYDVKM. The DNA of the CDR3 is TGTGCCAGCACCCTAGAGGGAGGTGGCGAGCAGTACTTC. This encodes CASTLEGGGEQYF.

V is TRBV28 and J is TRBJ1-5; TRBD1 aligns across 7 bases. The CDR3 is 15 amino acids. Germline values: CDR1 MDHEN, CDR2 SYDVKM. The junction had 11 bases not matched to a gene; V was cut back by 6 bases and J by 6 bases. The CDR3 spells CASSSGTEILQPQHF. CDR3 sequence (DNA): TGTGCCAGCAGCTCCGGGACAGAGATTCTTCAGCCCCAGCATTTT.

This chain uses TRBV4-1 with TRBJ1-5; D may be TRBD1 (5 bases). Germline-derived CDR1 and CDR2 are MGHRA and YSYEKL. CDR3 size: 15 residues. V lost 0 bases and J lost 2, with 8 bases in between. CDR3 amino acids: CASSQDGAGNQPQHF. The CDR3 DNA is TGCGCCAGCAGCCAAGATGGGGCGGGCAATCAGCCCCAGCATTTT.

The genes are TRBV27 and TRBJ2-1, with 11 bases lining up with TRBD1. The CDR3 consists of 15 residues. With 8 bases clipped from V and 5 bases from J, the junction kept 8 bases outside the gene matches. Germline lookup yields CDR1 MNHEY and CDR2 SMNVEV (reference sequence). CDR3 sequence (DNA): TGTGCCAGCTGCATTGGGACAGGGGGTGACAATGAGCAGTTCTTC. This codes for CASCIGTGGDNEQFF.